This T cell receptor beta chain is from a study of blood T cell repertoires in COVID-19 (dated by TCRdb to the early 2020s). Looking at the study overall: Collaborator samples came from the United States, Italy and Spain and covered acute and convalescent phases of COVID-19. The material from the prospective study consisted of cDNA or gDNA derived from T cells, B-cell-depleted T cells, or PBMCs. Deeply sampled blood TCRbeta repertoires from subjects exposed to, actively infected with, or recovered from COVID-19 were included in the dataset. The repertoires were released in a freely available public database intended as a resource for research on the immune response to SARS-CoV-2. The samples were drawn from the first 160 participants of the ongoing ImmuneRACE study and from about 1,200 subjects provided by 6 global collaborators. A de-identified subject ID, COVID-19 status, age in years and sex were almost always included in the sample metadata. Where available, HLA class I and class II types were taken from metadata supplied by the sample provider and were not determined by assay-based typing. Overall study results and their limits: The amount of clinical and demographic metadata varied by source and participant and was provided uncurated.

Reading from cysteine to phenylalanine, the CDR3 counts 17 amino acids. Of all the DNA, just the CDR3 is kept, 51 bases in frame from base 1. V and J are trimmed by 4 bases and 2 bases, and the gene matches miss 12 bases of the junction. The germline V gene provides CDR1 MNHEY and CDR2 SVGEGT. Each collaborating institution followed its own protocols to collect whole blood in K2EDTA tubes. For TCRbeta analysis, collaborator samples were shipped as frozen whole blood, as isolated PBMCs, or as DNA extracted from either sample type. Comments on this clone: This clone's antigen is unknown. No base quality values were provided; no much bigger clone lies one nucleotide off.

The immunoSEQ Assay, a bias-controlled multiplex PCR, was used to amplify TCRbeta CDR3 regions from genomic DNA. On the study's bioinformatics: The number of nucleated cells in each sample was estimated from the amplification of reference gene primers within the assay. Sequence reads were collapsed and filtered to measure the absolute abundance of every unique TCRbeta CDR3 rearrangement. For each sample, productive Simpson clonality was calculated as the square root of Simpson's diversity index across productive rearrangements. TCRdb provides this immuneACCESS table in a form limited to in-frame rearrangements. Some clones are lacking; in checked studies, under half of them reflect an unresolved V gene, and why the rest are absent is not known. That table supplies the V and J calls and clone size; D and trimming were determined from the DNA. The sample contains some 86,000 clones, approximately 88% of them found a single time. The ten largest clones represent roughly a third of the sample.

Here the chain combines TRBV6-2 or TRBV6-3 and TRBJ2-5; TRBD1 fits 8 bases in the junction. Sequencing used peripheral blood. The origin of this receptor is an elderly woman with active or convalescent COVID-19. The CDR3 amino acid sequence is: CASSSDRVRTRQETQYF. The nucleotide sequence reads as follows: TGTGCCAGCAGTTCGGACAGGGTTAGGACGAGACAAGAGACCCAGTACTTC.